Below are 26 T cell receptor beta chains sequenced from a single sample in a study of T cells in Graves' hyperthyroidism and ophthalmopathy. Amplified TCR beta CDR3 regions came from RNA transcripts. The HTBI primer set drove a first-round RT-PCR of the TCR CDR3. TCRdb itself ran the multiplex PCR reads through MiXCR, one entry per CDR3 protein. The sample carries 450,000 to 700,000 distinct CDR3 sequences, around 42% recorded once. Sample: peripheral blood or thyroid tissue (not recorded which). The receptor set was obtained from an adult woman with Graves' disease, either hyperthyroidism or ophthalmopathy (not recorded which).

The chain is built from TRBV2 and TRBJ2-2; D gene unclear. CDR1 and CDR2 (germline): SNHLY, FYNNEI. The CDR3 runs 12 residues. The V end was cut by 5 bases, the J end by 7 bases, with 8 bases between. The CDR3 DNA reads as TGTGCCAGCAGTCTGGTTAGCGGGGAGCTGTTTTTT. Amino acid sequence: CASSLVSGELFF.

This clonotype was found a few times. The V and J genes are TRBV19 and TRBJ1-5; D gene uncertain. Germline V lookup: CDR1 LNHDA, CDR2 SQIVND (reference sequence). V gave up 4 bases and J gave up 5 bases, with 9 bases separating them. CDR3 length equals 13 residues. The CDR3 here is CASSNAWDQPQHF. CDR3 nucleotides: TGTGCCAGTAGTAACGCATGGGATCAGCCCCAGCATTTT.

Only a few counts were recorded for this clonotype. The chain carries TRBV30 and TRBJ1-1; D not certain. From germline, CDR1 is GTSNPN and CDR2 SVGIG (reference sequence). The germline V and J ends were trimmed by 4 bases and 5 bases, with 14 bases remaining between them. The CDR3 consists of 13 residues. The CDR3 loop reads CAWIGGPATEAFF. The CDR3 region has the DNA TGTGCCTGGATAGGAGGCCCTGCAACTGAAGCTTTCTTT.

The chain joins TRBV5-1 to TRBJ2-7; D may be TRBD2 (6 bases). The CDR3 extends over 13 amino acids. Germline-derived CDR1 and CDR2 are SGHRS and YFSETQ. V dropped 6 bases and J dropped 4 bases, with 14 bases sitting between them. The CDR3 nucleotides are TGCGCCAGCAAGGAGGGAGTACAATACGAGCAGTACTTC. Translated: CASKEGVQYEQYF.

In this sample, this clonotype turned up once. The chain carries TRBV7-2 and TRBJ2-7; D may be TRBD1 (6 bases). V dropped 5 bases and J dropped 10 bases, with 12 bases sitting between them. This CDR3 region has 11 residues. Germline CDR1 and CDR2: SGHTA and FQGNSA. CDR3 amino acids: CASSTGNTQYF. The CDR3, as DNA: TGTGCCAGCAGCACAGGGAACACCCAGTACTTC.

The chain joins TRBV2 to TRBJ2-5, with D unclear. Trimming shortened V by 8 bases and J by 0 bases, and 13 bases separated the two germline ends. Germline-derived CDR1 and CDR2 are SNHLY and FYNNEI. The CDR3 runs to 14 residues. The chain's CDR3 is CASALTLYQETQYF. CDR3 nucleotides: TGTGCCAGCGCACTTACCCTCTACCAAGAGACCCAGTACTTC.

This chain links TRBV20-1 with TRBJ1-1; D not certain. CDR1 and CDR2 (germline): DFQATT, SNEGSKA (reference sequence). The CDR3 has 13 residues. V was clipped by 6 bases and J by 5 bases, with 16 bases between them. Here the CDR3 DNA reads TGCAGTGCCGGAGCGGCTGCGGAGACTGAAGCTTTCTTT. The encoded protein is CSAGAAAETEAFF.

In this sample, this clonotype turned up a few times. This chain connects TRBV25-1 to TRBJ1-1; 10 bases fit TRBD1. Germline lookup yields CDR1 MGHDK and CDR2 SYGVNS. V trimming: 7 bases; J trimming: 5 bases; junction bases outside the gene matches: 13. There are 16 residues in the CDR3. The CDR3 here is CASNFIPGQGLTEAFF. In DNA, the CDR3 is TGTGCCAGCAACTTCATACCGGGACAGGGGTTGACTGAAGCTTTCTTT.

This clonotype was detected a few times. CDR3 loop: CAISEGAGVGYEQYF. The CDR3 region has the DNA TGTGCCATCAGTGAGGGCGCGGGAGTTGGATACGAGCAGTACTTC. The chain combines TRBV10-3 with TRBJ2-7, with 7 bases identical to TRBD2. The V gene end was trimmed by 2 bases and the J gene end by 4 bases; junction bases not matched to a gene: 8. This CDR3 comprises 15 residues. Germline CDR1 reads ENHRY; CDR2 reads SYGVKD.

The chain couples TRBV6-6 to TRBJ2-2, with a weak D call TRBD1 (6 bases). Trimming took 4 bases from V and 4 from J, leaving 10 bases between them. Germline CDR1 is MNHNY and CDR2 is SVGAGI (reference sequence). The CDR3 contains 14 residues. CDR3 sequence (DNA): TGTGCCAGCAGTTCCGGACAGCCCACCGGGGAGCTGTTTTTT. Its protein product is CASSSGQPTGELFF.

The chain is built from TRBV7-3 and TRBJ2-5; 14 bases agree with TRBD2. The CDR3 runs to 17 residues. Trimming removed 0 bases from V and 4 bases from J; junction bases left unmatched: 4. Per the germline V gene, CDR1 is SGHTA and CDR2 is FQGTGA. This CDR3 reads CASSLTGLAGGGETQYF. The CDR3 DNA is TGTGCCAGCAGCTTAACAGGACTAGCGGGAGGCGGAGAGACCCAGTACTTC.

The chain has TRBV10-3 and TRBJ1-1, with D perhaps matching TRBD1 (6 bases). This CDR3 has 14 residues. V shed 11 bases and J shed 4 bases, with 20 bases lying between them. From germline, CDR1 is ENHRY and CDR2 SYGVKD. Written as DNA, the CDR3 is TGTGCCGTCGGGAGGGGGGGATCGGGCACTGAAGCTTTCTTT. It specifies CAVGRGGSGTEAFF.

This clonotype was detected ten times or more. J is TRBJ2-5 and V is TRBV4-1, with 10 bases that match TRBD1. The CDR3 runs to 17 residues. The germline CDR1 and CDR2 sequences are MGHRA and YSYEKL. Trimming at V came to 0 bases and at J to 4 bases, leaving 8 bases not matched to a gene. The CDR3: CASSQDSGTGVIETQYF. CDR3 bases: TGCGCCAGCAGCCAAGATAGCGGGACAGGGGTTATAGAGACCCAGTACTTC.

The chain combines TRBV11-2 with TRBJ2-5; 8 nucleotides match TRBD1. V lost 5 bases and J lost 5; bases outside the gene matches: 7. The length of the CDR3 is 14 residues. CDR1 SGHAT and CDR2 FQNNGV come from the germline V gene. The CDR3 sequence: CASSASTGAETQYF. In DNA form, the CDR3 reads TGTGCCAGCAGCGCCTCGACAGGGGCGGAGACCCAGTACTTC.

The chain recombines TRBV10-3 with TRBJ1-4; 8 bases map to TRBD1. The CDR3 runs to 14 residues. CDR1 is ENHRY and CDR2 is SYGVKD in the germline V gene. Germline trimming cut 10 bases from V and 12 bases from J; bases unmatched to any gene: 16. The CDR3 DNA sequence: TGTGCCACATGGACAGGGAACAGGGGGGGAGAACTGTTTTTT. Protein product: CATWTGNRGGELFF.

The chain carries TRBV5-1 and TRBJ2-6, with D hard to call. Germline lookup yields CDR1 SGHRS and CDR2 YFSETQ. The ends were cut back, 0 bases at V and 5 bases at J, with 6 bases in the middle. The CDR3 totals 14 residues. CDR3: CASSLAQRANVLTF. CDR3 sequence (DNA): TGCGCCAGCAGCTTGGCCCAGCGGGCCAACGTCCTGACTTTC.

A remark on this clonotype: One base away lies a much larger clone, so this may be a sequencing read error. The V and J genes are TRBV7-8 and TRBJ1-2; D may be TRBD1 (6 bases). Germline-derived CDR1 and CDR2 are SGHVS and FQNEAQ. CDR3 length: 14 residues. The CDR3 DNA reads as TGTGCCAGCAGCTTAGCGGACAGCTTCTATGGCTGCACCTTC. Amino acid sequence: CASSLADSFYGCTF.

This clonotype was picked up one time. This chain links TRBV12-3 or TRBV12-4 with TRBJ1-1; weak D call: TRBD1 (6 bases). This CDR3 spans 14 amino acids. Trimming stripped 5 bases from V and 5 bases from J, with 15 bases between. In DNA form, the CDR3 reads TGTGCCAGCAGTGGGGCAGGAGGGGGGACTGAAGCTTTCTTT. Translation gives CASSGAGGGTEAFF.

The genes are TRBV5-1 and TRBJ2-6; D is ambiguous. Trimming cost V 8 bases and J 4 bases, with 13 bases left between them. The CDR3 covers 14 residues. CDR1 and CDR2 from the germline V gene are SGHRS and YFSETQ. The CDR3 loop reads CARLPDGGANVLTF. CDR3 nucleotides: TGCGCCAGGCTCCCGGATGGGGGGGCCAACGTCCTGACTTTC.

In its sample, this clonotype was seen a few times. The rearrangement uses TRBV5-6 and TRBJ2-2, with TRBD1 as a possible D gene (6 bases). The CDR3 is 16 residues long. V gave up 2 bases and J gave up 3 bases, with 14 bases separating them. The V gene's germline CDR1 is SGHDT and CDR2 YYEEEE. The chain's CDR3 is CASSFWGRGHTGELFF. CDR3 nucleotides: TGTGCCAGCAGCTTTTGGGGCAGGGGCCACACCGGGGAGCTGTTTTTT.

The table lists this clonotype with a few counts. This rearrangement joins TRBV20-1 to TRBJ2-7, with 8 bases that match TRBD2. J was trimmed by 2 bases and V by 7 bases; bases with no gene match: 25. CDR1 is DFQATT, CDR2 SNEGSKA, per germline (reference sequence). The CDR3 loop spans 19 amino acids. The CDR3 DNA sequence: TGCAGTGGAATACCTGCTAGCGGGTCTTCCCATGACACCCCCTACGAGCAGTACTTC. Amino acid sequence: CSGIPASGSSHDTPYEQYF.

The V gene is TRBV12-3 or TRBV12-4, the J gene TRBJ2-5; D is possibly TRBD2 (5 bases). Between the trimmed V and J ends, which lost 4 bases and 5 bases, there was a span of 17 bases. The CDR3 is 15 residues long. The CDR3 protein is CASSSPGFGGETQYF. The CDR3 nucleotides read TGTGCCAGCAGTTCACCCGGATTCGGCGGGGAGACCCAGTACTTC.

This clonotype was observed at least ten times. This rearrangement joins TRBV6-6 to TRBJ1-5; no reliable D call. V was cut by 0 bases and J by 3 bases, with 9 bases left in between. Germline V lookup: CDR1 MNHNY, CDR2 SVGAGI (reference sequence). The CDR3 runs 15 residues. The CDR3 sequence is CASSYSGQPNQPQHF. CDR3 bases: TGTGCCAGCAGTTACTCAGGTCAGCCCAATCAGCCCCAGCATTTT.

J is TRBJ1-6 and V is TRBV28; possibly TRBD1 for D (5 bases). This CDR3 is 19 amino acids long. V lost 6 bases and J lost 0, with 21 bases in between. Germline V gene sequence: CDR1 MDHEN, CDR2 SYDVKM. CDR3 nucleotides: TGTGCCAGCAGCTCTACCCCTGGGGCAGCGAGCTCCTATAATTCACCCCTCCACTTT. This encodes CASSSTPGAASSYNSPLHF.

This clonotype was seen ten or more times. This chain connects TRBV7-9 to TRBJ1-1; maybe TRBD1 (6 bases). The germline V gene encodes CDR1 SEHNR and CDR2 FQNEAQ (reference sequence). CDR3 size: 12 residues. Trimming removed 3 bases from V and 7 bases from J, with 9 bases in between. The CDR3: CASSFGQIEAFF. The DNA of the CDR3 is TGTGCCAGCAGCTTCGGACAGATTGAAGCTTTCTTT.

This clonotype was detected ten times or more. This chain links TRBV13 with TRBJ2-5; D is uncertain. The length of the CDR3 is 14 residues. The V gene lost 0 bases and the J gene lost 5 bases, with 10 bases spanning the gap. CDR1 and CDR2 from the germline V gene are PRHDT and FYEKMQ (reference sequence). This CDR3 reads CASSLGLSRETQYF. The CDR3 region has the DNA TGTGCCAGCAGCTTAGGACTCTCCAGGGAGACCCAGTACTTC.